These 29 T cell receptor beta chains share one sample of origin, sequenced in a study of shared clonotypes between healthy human individuals. TCRdb's copy holds only in-frame clones and misses some; the assay was immunoSEQ multiplex PCR. Of hundreds of thousands of clones in the sample, about 95% were seen once. Naive CD8 cells, CD45RO-negative and positively selected for CCR7, excluded terminally differentiated effector memory CD45RA+ cells. The source material was naive CD8+ T cells sorted from blood. The receptors were gathered from a woman aged 30 to 39 in good health.

The chain joins TRBV4-1 to TRBJ2-5; 7 positions match TRBD2. CDR3 length: 15 residues. Germline V gene data show CDR1 as MGHRA and CDR2 as YSYEKL. V lost 6 bases and J lost 2; bases outside the gene matches: 9. CDR3 in amino acids: CASRLEPSGQETQYF. The CDR3 DNA follows: TGCGCCAGCAGGCTGGAACCTAGCGGTCAAGAGACCCAGTACTTC.

About this clone itself: This sample includes further DNA sequences coding for the same CDR3. The rearrangement joins TRBV27 to TRBJ2-1; 13 bases are a match to TRBD2. J gave up 6 bases and V 5 bases, and 7 bases lay outside the gene matches. Per germline, CDR1 MNHEY and CDR2 SMNVEV (reference sequence). The CDR3 has 16 amino acids. The CDR3 loop is CASSRILAGGPNEQFF. In DNA, the CDR3 is TGTGCCAGCAGTCGAATACTAGCGGGAGGGCCCAATGAGCAGTTCTTC.

The rearrangement joins TRBV5-1 to TRBJ2-7, with D perhaps matching TRBD2 (6 bases). Germline CDR1 SGHRS, CDR2 YFSETQ. Deletions cut 4 bases from V and 1 base from J, with 15 bases between. CDR3 length: 15 residues. The CDR3 sequence is CASSTGPGESYEQYF. The CDR3 nucleotides read TGCGCCAGCAGCACGGGGCCGGGAGAATCCTACGAGCAGTACTTC.

The V and J genes are TRBV4-2 and TRBJ1-5; D remains ambiguous. Trimming stripped 0 bases from V and 6 bases from J, with 12 bases between. The V gene's germline CDR1 is LGHNA and CDR2 YNFKEQ. The CDR3 loop spans 15 amino acids. CDR3 loop: CASSQELIAGQPQHF. CDR3 in DNA: TGTGCCAGCAGCCAAGAATTAATTGCGGGTCAGCCCCAGCATTTT.

J is TRBJ2-5 and V is TRBV9; 10 nucleotides align to TRBD2. CDR3 length: 15 amino acids. Germline loops: CDR1 SGDLS, CDR2 YYNGEE. The V segment lost 2 bases and the J segment 4 bases; nucleotides outside the gene matches: 5. The CDR3 loop is CASSVAAGGRETQYF. The CDR3 nucleotides read TGTGCCAGCAGCGTGGCAGCGGGAGGGCGAGAGACCCAGTACTTC.

V is TRBV7-7 and J is TRBJ1-5; TRBD1 aligns across 8 bases. Trimming removed 1 base from V and 3 bases from J; junction bases left unmatched: 2. From germline, CDR1 is SSHAT and CDR2 FNYEAQ (reference sequence). This CDR3 has 15 residues. The CDR3 protein is CASSLGDRLNQPQHF. CDR3 nucleotide sequence: TGTGCCAGCAGCTTAGGGGACAGGCTCAATCAGCCCCAGCATTTT.

CDR3 bases: TGTGCCAGCAGACCCACGGGACAGGGTAACTACGAGCAGTACTTC. Its protein product is CASRPTGQGNYEQYF. This sequence joins TRBV28 and TRBJ2-7; 9 positions match TRBD1. V shed 6 bases, J shed 3 bases, and the junction held 9 bases outside the gene matches. The CDR3 spans 15 residues. Germline loops: CDR1 MDHEN, CDR2 SYDVKM.

The chain has TRBV19 and TRBJ1-5; D is perhaps TRBD1 (5 bases). The CDR3 sequence is 15 residues long. Germline V lookup: CDR1 LNHDA, CDR2 SQIVND (reference sequence). With 2 bases removed from V and 6 bases from J, the gap between germline ends came to 14 bases. The CDR3 bases are TGTGCCAGTAGTATAAACGAAGTTAGGGGTCAGCCCCAGCATTTT. Its translation: CASSINEVRGQPQHF.

As regards this clone: This same CDR3 is encoded by further DNA sequences in the sample. The J gene is TRBJ2-7, the V gene TRBV5-6, with TRBD2 as a possible D gene (5 bases). In germline, CDR1 is SGHDT, CDR2 YYEEEE. V lost 2 bases and J 0 bases, leaving 9 bases between the germline ends. The CDR3 contains 14 residues. In DNA, the CDR3 is TGTGCCAGCAGCTTAGGTGACTACTCCTACGAGCAGTACTTC. Its translation: CASSLGDYSYEQYF.

V usage is TRBV19 and J usage is TRBJ2-1; D gene ambiguous. V was clipped by 6 bases and J by 6 bases, with 9 bases between them. Per the germline V gene, CDR1 is LNHDA and CDR2 is SQIVND (reference sequence). The CDR3 has 12 amino acids. This CDR3 reads CASRDQTNEQFF. The CDR3 nucleotides read TGTGCCAGTAGGGATCAGACCAATGAGCAGTTCTTC. Variable domain in full (rest from reference TRBV19 and TRBJ2-1): DGGITQSPKYLFRKEGQNVTLSCEQNLNHDAMYWYRQDPGQGLRLIYYSQIVNDFQKGDIAEGYSVSREKKESFPLTVTSAQKNPTAFYLCASRDQTNEQFFGPGTRLTVL.

The chain recombines TRBV9 with TRBJ2-1, with D unclear. The CDR3 runs 12 residues. V lost 3 bases to trimming and J lost 5 bases, with 6 bases between them. CDR1 and CDR2 (germline): SGDLS, YYNGEE. Written as DNA, the CDR3 is TGTGCCAGCAGCGCCGGAAACAATGAGCAGTTCTTC. This translates into CASSAGNNEQFF.

The chain is built from TRBV25-1 and TRBJ1-1; D ambiguous. Germline CDR1 and CDR2: MGHDK and SYGVNS. Between the trimmed V and J ends, which lost 1 base and 5 bases, there was a span of 8 bases. This CDR3 region has 13 residues. The CDR3: CASSEFGKTEAFF. The CDR3 bases are TGTGCCAGCAGTGAATTCGGGAAGACTGAAGCTTTCTTT.

The chain joins TRBV9 to TRBJ2-7; 9 bases are a match to TRBD1. The V gene's germline CDR1 is SGDLS and CDR2 YYNGEE. The CDR3 sequence is 16 residues long. The V and J ends lost 0 bases and 5 bases, in that order; junction bases with no gene match: 9. The CDR3 nucleotides are TGTGCCAGCAGCGTAGACGTGGGGACAGGGAATCACGAGCAGTACTTC. This encodes CASSVDVGTGNHEQYF.

This clone was observed a single time. The chain combines TRBV6-6 with TRBJ2-1, with 9 nucleotides matching TRBD2. V trimming: 6 bases; J trimming: 5 bases; junction bases outside the gene matches: 8. The length of the CDR3 is 15 residues. Germline CDR1 is MNHNY and CDR2 is SVGAGI (reference sequence). The CDR3 protein is CASSRVAGANNEQFF. The CDR3 coding sequence is TGTGCCAGCAGCAGAGTAGCGGGGGCAAACAATGAGCAGTTCTTC.

The CDR3 region is CAISGGDLRGSTDTQYF. CDR3 nucleotides: TGTGCCATCAGTGGGGGGGACCTACGGGGCAGCACAGATACGCAGTATTTT. J is TRBJ2-3 and V is TRBV10-3; the D gene is possibly TRBD2 (6 bases). The CDR3 sequence is 17 residues long. Trimming took off 4 bases at V and 0 bases at J, with 17 bases between the two ends. Germline CDR1 reads ENHRY; CDR2 reads SYGVKD.

The J gene is TRBJ1-3, the V gene TRBV28; 7 bases agree with TRBD1. CDR1 MDHEN and CDR2 SYDVKM come from the germline V gene. The CDR3 loop spans 15 amino acids. With 6 bases clipped from V and 0 bases from J, the junction kept 5 bases outside the gene matches. The CDR3 loop is CASRPTGISGNTIYF. CDR3 DNA: TGTGCCAGCAGACCGACAGGGATCTCTGGAAACACCATATATTTT.

The J gene is TRBJ2-1, the V gene TRBV2, with 12 bases lining up with TRBD2. The CDR3 loop spans 14 amino acids. CDR1 is SNHLY and CDR2 is FYNNEI in the germline V gene. With V trimmed by 7 bases and J by 10 bases, 8 bases remained unmatched. The CDR3 sequence is CASNRLAGALEQFF. CDR3 DNA: TGTGCCAGCAATCGACTAGCGGGAGCACTAGAGCAGTTCTTC.

V is TRBV13 and J is TRBJ1-5; no reliable D call. The CDR3 runs 13 residues. V lost 5 bases, J lost 6 bases, and 11 bases lay in between. The germline V gene encodes CDR1 PRHDT and CDR2 FYEKMQ (reference sequence). The CDR3 here is CASSNSGFQPQHF. CDR3 coding DNA: TGTGCCAGCAGCAATAGTGGGTTTCAGCCCCAGCATTTT. The whole variable domain, filled in from reference TRBV13 and TRBJ1-5, reads AAGVIQSPRHLIKEKRETATLKCYPIPRHDTVYWYQQGPGQDPQFLISFYEKMQSDKGSIPDRFSAQQFSDYHSELNMSSLELGDSALYFCASSNSGFQPQHFGDGTRLSIL.

V gene TRBV15 combines with J gene TRBJ2-1, with 7 bases identical to TRBD2. Germline loops: CDR1 LNHNV, CDR2 YYDKDF (reference sequence). The CDR3 extends over 17 amino acids. The ends lost 0 bases at V and 5 bases at J; junction bases unmatched: 10. CDR3 nucleotides: TGTGCCACCAGCAGAGAACAGCCGCGGGAGATCAACAATGAGCAGTTCTTC. Amino acid sequence: CATSREQPREINNEQFF.

The chain joins TRBV14 to TRBJ1-2; D possibly corresponds to TRBD1 (5 bases). The CDR3 has 16 residues. Germline V gene lookup returns CDR1 SGHDN and CDR2 FVKESK. V shed 1 base and J shed 4 bases, with 16 bases lying between them. For the CDR3, the DNA is TGTGCCAGCAGCCAAGGGGGGGTCCTGATGGGCTATGGCTACACCTTC. Its protein product is CASSQGGVLMGYGYTF.

The genes are TRBV25-1 and TRBJ2-7; perhaps TRBD2 as D (5 bases). The CDR3 is 11 residues long. Trimming pared 8 bases from V and 10 bases from J, leaving 15 bases between. Germline V lookup: CDR1 MGHDK, CDR2 SYGVNS. Here the CDR3 reads CASGLEGVQYF. The DNA of the CDR3 is TGTGCCAGCGGTCTCGAGGGCGTCCAGTACTTC.

The gene calls are TRBV7-3 and TRBJ2-7; the D call may be TRBD1 or TRBD2 (5 bases each). The germline gives CDR1 SGHTA, CDR2 FQGTGA. V was pared by 0 bases and J by 2 bases, with 11 bases between. This CDR3 has 15 amino acids. CDR3 residues: CASSLTPGSAYEQYF. The CDR3 DNA reads TGTGCCAGCAGCTTAACTCCAGGGAGCGCCTACGAGCAGTACTTC.

The chain recombines TRBV9 with TRBJ2-7; TRBD2 matches 7 bases. Germline V gives CDR1 SGDLS, CDR2 YYNGEE. After removal of 5 bases from V and 3 bases from J, the junction contained 11 bases not matched to a gene. This CDR3 comprises 15 residues. CDR3 nucleotides: TGTGCCAGCAGTGATCCCACTAGCGCTAACTACGAGCAGTACTTC. Translation gives CASSDPTSANYEQYF.

The rearrangement links TRBV6-1 to TRBJ2-7, with D hard to call. The germline gives CDR1 MNHNS, CDR2 SASEGT. Deletions cut 3 bases from V and 6 bases from J, with 9 bases between. The CDR3 spans 12 residues. CDR3 DNA: TGTGCCAGCAGTGATGGTACAGTCGAGCAGTACTTC. Translation gives CASSDGTVEQYF.

J is TRBJ2-5 and V is TRBV1; the table's D gene call, TRBD1, was not cross checked with the DNA. TRBV1 represents a pseudogene. The CDR3 has 16 amino acids. In nucleotides, the CDR3 is TGCACCAGCAGCCCAGTTGACAGGGGGGATTCCGAGACCCAGTACTTC. This encodes CTSSPVDRGDSETQYF.

For this clone: The sample holds other DNA sequences that translate to the same CDR3. The chain uses TRBV19 and TRBJ2-7; unclear D gene. Trimming shortened V by 4 bases and J by 3 bases, and 4 bases separated the two germline ends. CDR1 is LNHDA, CDR2 SQIVND, per germline (reference sequence). The CDR3 contains 11 residues. This chain's CDR3 is CASSTGYEQYF. CDR3 bases: TGTGCCAGTAGTACCGGCTACGAGCAGTACTTC.

The chain joins TRBV5-8 to TRBJ2-7, with TRBD2 matching over 13 bases. The CDR3 covers 15 residues. The V segment lost 4 bases and the J segment 5 bases; nucleotides outside the gene matches: 6. CDR1 and CDR2 (germline): SGHTS, YDEGEE. The CDR3 DNA reads as TGTGCCAGCAGCCTGACTAGCGGGAGGCTAGACGAGCAGTACTTC. It yields the protein CASSLTSGRLDEQYF.

The chain joins TRBV11-2 to TRBJ2-7; D ambiguous. CDR3 length equals 13 residues. The V and J ends lost 3 bases and 3 bases respectively, with 9 bases between them. The germline CDR1 and CDR2 sequences are SGHAT and FQNNGV. The CDR3 here is CASSLGYNYEQYF. The CDR3 region has the DNA TGTGCCAGCAGCTTGGGATATAACTACGAGCAGTACTTC.

This chain links TRBV6-5 with TRBJ1-4; D is uncertain. The CDR3 totals 15 residues. Trimming took off 4 bases at V and 5 bases at J, with 14 bases between the two ends. The germline CDR1 and CDR2 sequences are MNHEY and SVGAGI. The CDR3 spells CASSSLDDTNEKLFF. Here the CDR3 DNA reads TGTGCCAGCAGTTCCCTCGACGATACAAATGAAAAACTGTTTTTT.